This T cell receptor beta chain was sequenced in a study of cytomegalovirus exposure and HLA in healthy donors. The PCR ran on 60 Vbeta and 13 Jbeta primers. This table comes from immunoSEQ multiplex PCR, and its TCRdb copy is limited to in-frame clones, with some not included. The data show under 150,000 clones, roughly 70% seen once. Sequencing was carried out using PBMCs. This receptor was identified in a man aged 50-59 years in good health and CMV-seropositive.

CDR3 bases: TGCAGCGTCCGTGGCCCGGGACTAGCTGCGAACACCGGGGAGCTGTTTTTT. Translated: CSVRGPGLAANTGELFF. The V and J genes are TRBV29-1 and TRBJ2-2; 9 bases are a match to TRBD2. Germline V gives CDR1 SQVTM, CDR2 ANQGSEA. The CDR3 runs 17 residues. V was pared by 6 bases and J by 0 bases, with 11 bases of the junction left unmatched.